The entry below describes one T cell receptor beta chain. There are 14 residues in the CDR3. The V end was cut by 0 bases, the J end by 7 bases, with 9 bases between. CDR1 and CDR2 (germline): ENHRY, SYGVKD. This specimen belongs to a study of Ad26.COV2.S vaccination and SARS-CoV-2 variants. Some clones are missing from TCRdb's copy, which holds only in-frame ones; the method was immunoSEQ multiplex PCR. The sample carries around 500,000 clones, 80% to 90% recorded once. Treatment in this sample: 15 to 20 received Ad26.COV2.S at low or high dose, single or two shots; several received placebo; per-sample allocation not given. The samples were gathered on day 63 after the first injection of vaccine or placebo.

Here the sequenced sample was peripheral blood, taken in a trial of Ad26.COV2.S vaccine versus placebo. The TCR was taken from a person between 18 and 65 years old who received the Ad26.COV2.S COVID-19 vaccine or a placebo. The V call is TRBV10-3, the J call TRBJ2-2; no firm D call. In DNA form, the CDR3 reads TGTGCCATCAGTGAGTCGAACTCTGGCGGGGAGCTGTTTTTT. Translation: CAISESNSGGELFF.